A single sample gave rise to the 10 T cell receptor beta chains below, sequenced in a study of cytomegalovirus exposure and HLA in healthy donors. PCR involved 60 Vbeta and 13 Jbeta primers. The method was immunoSEQ multiplex PCR; TCRdb's version includes in-frame clones alone and lacks a portion of them. This sample has under 150,000 clones, with 74% found just once. Specimen: PBMCs. These receptors were obtained from a woman aged 40-49 years in good health and CMV-seropositive.

The CDR3: CASGYLGTAYGYTF. The CDR3 region has the DNA TGTGCCAGTGGGTACTTGGGGACTGCTTATGGCTACACCTTC. This chain links TRBV19 with TRBJ1-2, with a tentative D call TRBD1 (5 bases). V lost 8 bases and J lost 5, with 18 bases in between. The CDR3 contains 14 residues. Germline V gene data show CDR1 as LNHDA and CDR2 as SQIVND (reference sequence).

This chain links TRBV6-5 with TRBJ1-4, with 9 bases matching TRBD1. Germline loops: CDR1 MNHEY, CDR2 SVGAGI. V dropped 2 bases and J dropped 6; count of bases not matched to a gene: 7. The CDR3 has 16 residues. In nucleotides, the CDR3 is TGTGCCAGCAGTTACCCTTTCACAGGGGGCGATGAAAAACTGTTTTTT. As protein: CASSYPFTGGDEKLFF.

The chain has TRBV9 and TRBJ2-3, with 7 bases identical to TRBD1. CDR1 is SGDLS, CDR2 YYNGEE, per germline. The CDR3 totals 13 residues. V dropped 3 bases and J dropped 4; count of bases not matched to a gene: 2. CDR3 loop: CASSDRGPDTQYF. Written as DNA, the CDR3 is TGTGCCAGCAGCGACAGGGGTCCAGATACGCAGTATTTT.

V and J are TRBV5-1 and TRBJ1-4; D gene uncertain. V lost 5 bases and J 3 bases, leaving 11 bases between the germline ends. The length of the CDR3 is 14 residues. In germline, CDR1 is SGHRS, CDR2 YFSETQ. CDR3: CASRKEPPNEKLFF. In DNA, the CDR3 is TGCGCCAGCAGAAAAGAGCCCCCTAATGAAAAACTGTTTTTT.

The chain has TRBV9 and TRBJ2-5, with TRBD2 matching over 10 bases. The CDR3 runs to 15 residues. CDR1 is SGDLS and CDR2 is YYNGEE in the germline V gene. The V and J ends lost 5 bases and 5 bases, in that order; junction bases with no gene match: 9. As DNA, the CDR3 is TGTGCCAGCAGTCCTAGCGGGGGCTGGCAGGAGACCCAGTACTTC. Protein product: CASSPSGGWQETQYF.

The rearrangement links TRBV5-6 to TRBJ2-2; TRBD2 agrees at 8 bases. The CDR3 is 14 amino acids. From germline, CDR1 is SGHDT and CDR2 YYEEEE. The ends lost 7 bases at V and 6 bases at J; junction bases unmatched: 8. CDR3 sequence reads: CASRGLGGAGELFF. CDR3 in DNA: TGTGCCAGCCGGGGACTAGGAGGGGCCGGGGAGCTGTTTTTT.

The V and J genes are TRBV18 and TRBJ1-2; TRBD1 matches 8 bases. Germline V gene data show CDR1 as KGHSH and CDR2 as LQKENI. This CDR3 has 15 residues. V lost 6 bases and J lost 5; bases outside the gene matches: 11. For the CDR3, the DNA is TGTGCCAGCTCCTCTGCCGGGACAGGACCTTATGGCTACACCTTC. This encodes CASSSAGTGPYGYTF.

The V and J genes are TRBV4-1 and TRBJ1-2, with 8 positions matching TRBD1. The ends lost 5 bases at V and 7 bases at J; junction bases unmatched: 15. This CDR3 is 16 amino acids long. CDR1 is MGHRA, CDR2 YSYEKL, per germline. The DNA of the CDR3 is TGCGCCAGCAGCTCGCGACAGGGGCGAGATCAGAGTGGCTACACCTTC. Amino acid sequence: CASSSRQGRDQSGYTF.

This clone was seen a handful of times. The chain has TRBV5-1 and TRBJ2-3; weak D call: TRBD2 (6 bases). The ends were cut back, 4 bases at V and 0 bases at J, with 18 bases in the middle. Looked up from germline, CDR1 is SGHRS and CDR2 is YFSETQ. This CDR3 is 17 amino acids long. In DNA form, the CDR3 reads TGCGCCAGCAGCCCGGTGGGAGGAGTTCCTAGCACAGATACGCAGTATTTT. Amino acid sequence: CASSPVGGVPSTDTQYF.

This clone was seen only a few times. J is TRBJ2-3 and V is TRBV7-6, with 16 positions matching TRBD2. The trim removed 5 bases at V and 2 bases at J, leaving 4 bases unmatched. The germline V gene encodes CDR1 SGHVS and CDR2 FNYEAQ. CDR3 length: 17 residues. Here the CDR3 DNA reads TGTGCCAGCAGCCTGGGGACTAGCGGGGGGGCCACAGATACGCAGTATTTT. Translating it yields CASSLGTSGGATDTQYF. The variable domain in full, completed from reference TRBV7-6 and TRBJ2-3, reads GAGVSQSPRYKVTKRGQDVALRCDPISGHVSLYWYRQALGQGPEFLTYFNYEAQQDKSGLPNDRFSAERPEGSISTLTIQRTEQRDSAMYRCASSLGTSGGATDTQYFGPGTRLTVL.